This TCR beta chain was documented in a study of T cell repertoires in cytomegalovirus infection. Study background: Public TCR beta signatures provided an indication of both CMV infection and a matching HLA type.

TCRdb passed the reads through MiXCR, listing each CDR3 protein once. The repertoire includes approximately 300,000 distinct CDR3 sequences, under 35% of them detected once, and 15% to 25% sits in the top ten. The ends lost 7 bases at V and 7 bases at J; junction bases unmatched: 12. CDR1 and CDR2 from the germline V gene are MNHNY and SVGAGI (reference sequence). The CDR3 spans 14 residues. Note on this clonotype: No antigen is known for it.

Sequencing was performed on cultured PBMCs, taken from culture after CMV antigen stimulation. The gene calls are TRBV6-6 and TRBJ2-7, with 8 nucleotides matching TRBD2. The sequence derives from a human donor in good health (CMV status not recorded). Some clones in this sample may be carry-over from other donors' samples. The CDR3 DNA reads TGTGCCAGCACCACGAGCGGGGGACTCATAGAGCAGTACTTC. Encoded protein: CASTTSGGLIEQYF.